Below, 8 T cell receptor beta chains from the same sample are listed, as sequenced in a study of blood T cell repertoires in COVID-19. The data were produced by immunoSEQ multiplex PCR, yet TCRdb's version contains in-frame clones alone and is incomplete. Of approximately 300,000 clones listed, around nine tenths are singletons. The sequenced sample consisted of PBMCs or T cells enriched from blood (not recorded which). The receptors stem from a man aged 55 to 69 who had recovered from COVID-19.

The chain couples TRBV7-8 to TRBJ2-1; no firm D call. CDR3 length equals 15 residues. Germline V lookup: CDR1 SGHVS, CDR2 FQNEAQ. V lost 3 bases and J lost 0, with 9 bases in between. CDR3 sequence: CASSFLGNSYNEQFF. The CDR3 DNA is TGTGCCAGCAGCTTCTTGGGCAACTCCTACAATGAGCAGTTCTTC.

V gene TRBV2 combines with J gene TRBJ2-1, with TRBD1 as a possible D gene (6 bases). The CDR3 covers 14 residues. The V end was cut by 7 bases, the J end by 0 bases, with 10 bases between. Germline-derived CDR1 and CDR2 are SNHLY and FYNNEI. CDR3 coding DNA: TGTGCCAGCAAAGTGACAGGCTCCTACAATGAGCAGTTCTTC. This codes for CASKVTGSYNEQFF.

This CDR3 is CASSQTGLAGPYEQYF. The CDR3 DNA sequence: TGTGCCAGCAGTCAAACGGGACTAGCGGGTCCCTACGAGCAGTACTTC. The chain joins TRBV6-2 or TRBV6-3 to TRBJ2-7, with 12 bases aligning to TRBD2. Per the germline V gene, CDR1 is MNHEY and CDR2 is SVGEGT. This CDR3 is 16 amino acids long. With V trimmed by 5 bases and J by 2 bases, 7 bases remained unmatched.

This chain joins TRBV7-2 and TRBJ2-1; 8 bases match TRBD2. Looked up from germline, CDR1 is SGHTA and CDR2 is FQGNSA. The CDR3 extends over 19 amino acids. V was pared by 5 bases and J by 0 bases, with 15 bases of the junction left unmatched. The CDR3 region is CASSPGGGLAGSSYNEQFF. The CDR3 DNA sequence: TGTGCCAGCAGCCCGGGGGGAGGCCTAGCGGGTTCCTCCTACAATGAGCAGTTCTTC.

This clone is a singleton in its sample. The chain combines TRBV12-2 with TRBJ2-3; the D call TRBD2 from the table was never checked on the DNA. TRBV12-2 is classified as a pseudogene. CDR3 length: 18 amino acids. The CDR3 sequence is CASRLAPLFPGLKVTQYF. The DNA for the CDR3 is TGTGCAAGTCGCTTAGCACCCCTTTTCCCGGGACTAAAGGTTACGCAGTATTTT.

This clone was counted a few times. V usage is TRBV2 and J usage is TRBJ2-7, with 14 bases that match TRBD2. CDR1 SNHLY and CDR2 FYNNEI come from the germline V gene. V was clipped by 5 bases and J by 4 bases; unmatched bases: 7. The CDR3 has 16 residues. CDR3 in DNA: TGTGCCAGCAGTCAGACTAGCGGGAGGGCCTTATACGAGCAGTACTTC. It is translated as CASSQTSGRALYEQYF.

J is TRBJ2-5 and V is TRBV7-6; 8 bases fit TRBD2. The J segment lost 1 base and the V segment lost 5 bases, leaving 9 bases of the junction unmatched. This CDR3 region has 16 residues. Germline CDR1 reads SGHVS; CDR2 reads FNYEAQ. The CDR3 nucleotides are TGTGCCAGCAGCCTTCCACGGACTAGCTTCCAAGAGACCCAGTACTTC. Amino acids: CASSLPRTSFQETQYF. Drawing the rest from reference TRBV7-6 and TRBJ2-5, the complete variable domain is GAGVSQSPRYKVTKRGQDVALRCDPISGHVSLYWYRQALGQGPEFLTYFNYEAQQDKSGLPNDRFSAERPEGSISTLTIQRTEQRDSAMYRCASSLPRTSFQETQYFGPGTRLLVL.

The chain couples TRBV5-1 to TRBJ1-6, with D uncertain. V dropped 4 bases and J dropped 7 bases, with 6 bases sitting between them. Germline CDR1 and CDR2: SGHRS and YFSETQ. The CDR3 runs to 12 residues. The CDR3 here is CASSVFNSPLHF. The CDR3 DNA is TGCGCCAGCAGCGTCTTCAATTCACCCCTCCACTTT.